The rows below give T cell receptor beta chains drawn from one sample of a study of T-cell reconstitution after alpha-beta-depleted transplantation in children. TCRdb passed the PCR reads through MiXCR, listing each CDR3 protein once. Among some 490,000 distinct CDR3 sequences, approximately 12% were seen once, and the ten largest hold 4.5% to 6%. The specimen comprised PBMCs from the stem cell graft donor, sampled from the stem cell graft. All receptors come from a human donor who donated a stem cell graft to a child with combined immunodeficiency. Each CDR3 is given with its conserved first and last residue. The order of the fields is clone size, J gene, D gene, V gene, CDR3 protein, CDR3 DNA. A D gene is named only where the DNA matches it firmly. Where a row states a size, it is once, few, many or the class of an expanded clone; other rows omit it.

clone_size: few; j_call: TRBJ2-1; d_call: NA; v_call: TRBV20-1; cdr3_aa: CSAADRTWGNNEQFF; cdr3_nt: TGCAGTGCTGCGGACAGAACTTGGGGAAACAATGAGCAGTTCTTC
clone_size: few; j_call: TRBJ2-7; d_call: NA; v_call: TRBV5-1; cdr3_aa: CASSLGAGETYEQYF; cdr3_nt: TGCGCCAGCAGCTTAGGGGCAGGTGAGACCTACGAGCAGTACTTC
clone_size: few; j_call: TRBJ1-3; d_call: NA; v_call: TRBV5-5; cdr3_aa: CASSSRQHSGNTIYF; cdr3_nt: TGTGCCAGCAGCTCCCGACAGCACTCTGGAAACACCATATATTTT
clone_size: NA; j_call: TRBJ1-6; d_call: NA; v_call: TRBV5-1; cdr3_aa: CASSLGPINSPLHF; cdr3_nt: TGCGCCAGCAGCTTGGGACCGATCAATTCACCCCTCCACTTT
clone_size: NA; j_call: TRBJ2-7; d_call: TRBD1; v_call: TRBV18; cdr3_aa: CASSPGGQGYEQYF; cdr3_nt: TGTGCCAGCTCACCAGGGGGACAGGGATACGAGCAGTACTTC
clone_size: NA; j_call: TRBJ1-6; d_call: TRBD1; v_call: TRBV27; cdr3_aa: CASSRGDRGNSPLHF; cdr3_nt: TGTGCCAGCAGCAGGGGGGACAGGGGGAATTCACCCCTCCACTTT
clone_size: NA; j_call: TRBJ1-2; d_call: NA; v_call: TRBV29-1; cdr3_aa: CSVDGGGGPYGYTF; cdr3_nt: TGCAGCGTTGACGGAGGGGGTGGGCCCTATGGCTACACCTTC
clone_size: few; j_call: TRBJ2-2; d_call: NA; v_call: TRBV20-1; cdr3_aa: CSARGYREGTGELFF; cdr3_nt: TGCAGTGCTAGAGGGTACAGGGAGGGCACCGGGGAGCTGTTTTTT
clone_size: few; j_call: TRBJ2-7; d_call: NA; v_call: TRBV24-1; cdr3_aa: CATSDYTVSEQYF; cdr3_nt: TGTGCCACCAGTGACTATACAGTGTCGGAGCAGTACTTC
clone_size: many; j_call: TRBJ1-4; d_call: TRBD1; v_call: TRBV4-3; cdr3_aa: CASSRARPATGEEKLFF; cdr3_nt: TGCGCCAGCAGCCGTGCTCGGCCTGCTACAGGGGAAGAAAAACTGTTTTTT
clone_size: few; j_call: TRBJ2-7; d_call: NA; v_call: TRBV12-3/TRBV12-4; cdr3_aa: CASSPREIYEQYF; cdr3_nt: TGTGCCAGCAGTCCGAGGGAGATCTACGAGCAGTACTTC
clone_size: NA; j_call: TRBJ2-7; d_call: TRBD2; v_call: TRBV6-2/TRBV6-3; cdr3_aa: CASSYGLADEQYF; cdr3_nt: TGTGCCAGCAGTTACGGACTAGCTGATGAGCAGTACTTC
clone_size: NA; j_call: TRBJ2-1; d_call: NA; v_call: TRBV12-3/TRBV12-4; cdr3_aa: CASSPPRSLGGLYNEQFF; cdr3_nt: TGTGCCAGCAGCCCACCACGGAGCCTAGGAGGGCTCTACAATGAGCAGTTCTTC
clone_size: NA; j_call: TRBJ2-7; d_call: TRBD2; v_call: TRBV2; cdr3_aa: CASSELAGGYEQYF; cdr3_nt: TGTGCCAGCAGTGAGCTAGCGGGAGGCTACGAGCAGTACTTC
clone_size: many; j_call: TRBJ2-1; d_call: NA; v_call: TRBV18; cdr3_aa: CASSPGRSGEQFF; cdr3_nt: TGTGCCAGCTCACCAGGTAGATCTGGGGAGCAGTTCTTC
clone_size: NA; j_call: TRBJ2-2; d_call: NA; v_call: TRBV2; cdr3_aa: CASSELRPNTGELFF; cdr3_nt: TGTGCCAGCAGTGAACTGCGCCCTAACACCGGGGAGCTGTTTTTT
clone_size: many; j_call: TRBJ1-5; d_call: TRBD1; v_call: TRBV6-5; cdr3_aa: CASSPGQGAVQPQHF; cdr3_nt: TGTGCCAGCAGTCCGGGACAGGGGGCTGTTCAGCCCCAGCATTTT